This TCR beta chain was recovered during a study of cytomegalovirus exposure and HLA in healthy donors. Study results and caveats: TCR beta sequences reportedly predicted most subjects' HLA-A and HLA-B alleles accurately.

PCR amplification relied on 60 Vbeta primers (plus 13 Jbeta primers). Some clones are missing from TCRdb's copy, which holds only in-frame ones; the method was immunoSEQ multiplex PCR. Counted here are some 130,000 clones, 65% to 85% occurring once; the ten biggest clones make up more than 0.95%. Deletions cut 3 bases from V and 1 base from J, with 15 bases between. Germline lookup yields CDR1 SQVTM and CDR2 ANQGSEA. This CDR3 has 15 residues. Worth noting for this clone: As yet, its antigen is unknown.

The sample was PBMCs. The chain carries TRBV29-1 and TRBJ1-1; D is perhaps TRBD1 (5 bases). The sequence came from a man aged 18 to 35 in good health and CMV-seronegative. The CDR3 here is CSVEQGRPWNTEAFF. CDR3 sequence (DNA): TGCAGCGTTGAGCAGGGTAGGCCATGGAACACTGAAGCTTTCTTT. Using reference TRBV29-1 and TRBJ1-1 for the parts outside the CDR3, the full variable domain is SAVISQKPSRDICQRGTSLTIQCQVDSQVTMMFWYRQQPGQSLTLIATANQGSEATYESGFVIDKFPISRPNLTFSTLTVSNMSPEDSSIYLCSVEQGRPWNTEAFFGQGTRLTVV.